A selection of T cell receptor beta chains follows, all from one sample in a study of regulatory T cells in long-lasting Graves disease. TCRdb used MiXCR to reprocess the multiplex PCR reads, holding one entry per CDR3 protein. Of 540,000 or so distinct CDR3 sequences in the sample, about 13% are singletons; the top ten hold over 7.5%. This same sample was also taken into another study, of T cells in Graves' hyperthyroidism and ophthalmopathy.

Source: peripheral blood mononuclear cells (PBMCs), taken at new diagnosis, from a patient treated with antithyroid drugs. The source is a man aged 30 to 39 with Graves disease. Each CDR3 is given with its conserved first and last residue. D genes are given only for firm matches. Size is omitted from some rows. Given values are once, few, many or a class for expanded clones.

D	size	V	J	DNA	CDR3
.	many	TRBV20-1	TRBJ1-1	TGCAGTGCTAGAGATCTCCCGGGGCCGAACACTGAAGCTTTCTTT	CSARDLPGPNTEAFF
TRBD1	few	TRBV2	TRBJ2-4	TGTGCCAGCAGTGATAGCAGGGGGTCTGACATTCAGTACTTC	CASSDSRGSDIQYF
TRBD2	many	TRBV5-1	TRBJ2-7	TGCGCCAGCAGCTTGGGAGCGGGACCGAGCTCCTACGAGCAGTACTTC	CASSLGAGPSSYEQYF
TRBD2	many	TRBV11-1	TRBJ2-7	TGTGCCAGCAGCTTCGGACTAGCGAAATCGTACGAGCAGTACTTC	CASSFGLAKSYEQYF
.	.	TRBV2	TRBJ1-5	TGTGTCAGCACTACGGGGGGGGCAGGTAATCAGCCCCAGCATTTT	CVSTTGGAGNQPQHF
TRBD2	many	TRBV3-1	TRBJ2-1	TGTGCCAGCAGCCAAGTGACTAGCGGGATAAATCGGCAGTTCTTC	CASSQVTSGINRQFF
.	many	TRBV12-3/TRBV12-4	TRBJ2-2	TGTGCCAGCAGCCAAAGGACAGCTCACAAAACGAACACCGGGGAGCTGTTTTTT	CASSQRTAHKTNTGELFF
TRBD2	.	TRBV24-1	TRBJ2-1	TGTGCCACCAGTGGGTACCTCGGGAGGGAATACAATGAGCAGTTCTTC	CATSGYLGREYNEQFF
TRBD2	few	TRBV6-2/TRBV6-3	TRBJ2-1	TGTGCCAGCCGAATAGCGGGAGAAACGAATGAGCAGTTCTTC	CASRIAGETNEQFF
TRBD1	many	TRBV25-1	TRBJ1-6	TGTGCCAGCAGTGAATATGTCGGGACAGTACGGTCACCCCTCCACTTT	CASSEYVGTVRSPLHF
.	many	TRBV20-1	TRBJ2-2	TGCAGTGCTAGCGGAACGGGAGTCGGGTACACCGGGGAGCTGTTTTTT	CSASGTGVGYTGELFF
TRBD2	many	TRBV3-1	TRBJ2-7	TGTGCCAGCAGCCAACTAGCGGCCAGCTCCTACGAGCAGTACTTC	CASSQLAASSYEQYF
TRBD2	.	TRBV28	TRBJ2-2	TGTGCCAGCAGTTTATGGGGTAGCGGGAGCCGGGAGCTGTTTTTT	CASSLWGSGSRELFF
.	many	TRBV27	TRBJ2-7	TGTGCCAGCAGTCCCTCAGCGGTCCAGCTCTCCTACGAGCAGTACTTC	CASSPSAVQLSYEQYF
.	.	TRBV6-4	TRBJ1-5	TGTGCCACCCCGGCGGGAGGGGCGGCTCAGCCCCAGCATTTT	CATPAGGAAQPQHF
.	.	TRBV12-3/TRBV12-4	TRBJ2-7	TGTGCCAGCAGTTTAAACAGGTTCTCCTACGAGCAGTACTTC	CASSLNRFSYEQYF
.	many	TRBV6-1	TRBJ2-7	TGTGCCAGCAGCTTGAAGGGGGGTACGATCTACGAGCAGTACTTC	CASSLKGGTIYEQYF
TRBD1	many	TRBV5-1	TRBJ2-1	TGCGCCAGCAGCTTGGAGTTAATGGGACAGTACAATGAGCAGTTCTTC	CASSLELMGQYNEQFF
.	.	TRBV4-2	TRBJ2-7	TGTGCCAGCAGCCAAGATTTACCCGGTACCTACGAGCAGTACTTC	CASSQDLPGTYEQYF
TRBD1	many	TRBV20-1	TRBJ1-5	TGCAGTGCTAGAGACGGCGGGACAGGATTTCATCAGCCCCAGCATTTT	CSARDGGTGFHQPQHF
.	many	TRBV6-1	TRBJ1-4	TGTGCCAGCAGTGAAGGACAGAAAGAAAAACTGTTTTTT	CASSEGQKEKLFF
.	.	TRBV6-1	TRBJ1-4	TGTGCCAGCAGTAACGGGGGACCTAATGAAAAACTGTTTTTT	CASSNGGPNEKLFF
.	many	TRBV6-2/TRBV6-3	TRBJ1-4	TGTGCCAGCAGTTACCATTCGATTGGGCAGGGGAGAGAAAAACTGTTTTTT	CASSYHSIGQGREKLFF
TRBD2	many	TRBV20-1	TRBJ2-3	TGCAGTGCTAGTCTACGGACTAGCTGGTATAGCACAGATACGCAGTATTTT	CSASLRTSWYSTDTQYF
.	few	TRBV6-1	TRBJ2-7	TGTGCCAGCGCTCCGTACGGAGCCTACGAGCAGTACTTC	CASAPYGAYEQYF
.	many	TRBV3-1	TRBJ1-1	TGTGCCAGCAGCCAAGGCAGGGTGGCTGAAGCTTTCTTT	CASSQGRVAEAFF
TRBD2	few	TRBV4-1	TRBJ2-5	TGCGCCAGCAGCCAAGTGGTAGCGGGAGGGCCCGGAGAGACCCAGTACTTC	CASSQVVAGGPGETQYF
TRBD1	many	TRBV20-1	TRBJ2-7	TGCAGTGCTCTCCTTACCGACAGGGGGGGCTACGAGCAGTACTTC	CSALLTDRGGYEQYF
TRBD1	.	TRBV2	TRBJ2-7	TGTGCCAGCAGTGCACAGGGGACGGACGAGCAGTACTTC	CASSAQGTDEQYF
TRBD2	few	TRBV6-5	TRBJ2-1	TGTGCCAGCAGTTTCACCGGACTAGCGGGAGGATACGAGCAGTTCTTC	CASSFTGLAGGYEQFF
.	.	TRBV10-3	TRBJ2-7	TGTGCCATCAGTTCCGAACCCTACGAGCAGTACTTC	CAISSEPYEQYF
.	many	TRBV6-1	TRBJ1-5	TGTGCCAGCAGTGGGGCCGGGCTAAATCAGCCCCAGCATTTT	CASSGAGLNQPQHF
.	many	TRBV18	TRBJ1-6	TGTGCCAGCTCACCCGCAGGGACTTATAATTCACCCCTCCACTTT	CASSPAGTYNSPLHF
.	.	TRBV24-1	TRBJ2-3	TGTGCCACCAGTGATAGCGACAGGACCCTAAAGGATACGCAGTATTTT	CATSDSDRTLKDTQYF
.	few	TRBV11-3	TRBJ1-1	TGTGCCAGCAGCCCGCGAGGGATCACTGAAGCTTTCTTT	CASSPRGITEAFF
.	.	TRBV5-1	TRBJ2-1	TGCGCCAGCAGGGAAATCAGGGTAACCAAAAACATTCAGTTCTTC	CASREIRVTKNIQFF
.	many	TRBV25-1	TRBJ1-1	TGTGCCAGCAGTCGAAGGGGGTCAATCACTGAAGCTTTCTTT	CASSRRGSITEAFF
TRBD1	few	TRBV12-3/TRBV12-4	TRBJ2-5	TGTGCCAGCAGTCCCGCGACAGGGGGGGAGGCCCAGTACTTC	CASSPATGGEAQYF
TRBD2	.	TRBV20-1	TRBJ2-2	TGCAGTGCTAGCCGGACTAGCGGGGGCACCGGGGAGCTGTTTTTT	CSASRTSGGTGELFF
TRBD1	few	TRBV6-1	TRBJ2-5	TGTGCCAGCAGTGAAAAACGGCCAGGGGGATACTTC	CASSEKRPGGYF
.	many	TRBV5-1	TRBJ2-7	TGCGCCAGCAGCGGAGGGGGACAGTTCTACGAGCAGTACTTC	CASSGGGQFYEQYF
TRBD1	many	TRBV6-1	TRBJ2-7	TGTGCCAGCAGTAAAAGGGACAGGGACTACGAGCAGTACTTC	CASSKRDRDYEQYF
TRBD2	many	TRBV27	TRBJ2-3	TGTGCCAGCAGACATCTTGGGACTAGCGGGAGCACAGATACGCAGTATTTT	CASRHLGTSGSTDTQYF
.	.	TRBV6-1	TRBJ1-2	TGTGCCAGCAGTGAAGTGACTGACAGTCTCTATGGCTACACCTTC	CASSEVTDSLYGYTF
.	few	TRBV12-3/TRBV12-4	TRBJ1-5	TGTGCCAGCAGCCTTGTCAGGGGATTGAGCAATCAGCCCCAGCATTTT	CASSLVRGLSNQPQHF
TRBD2	many	TRBV12-3/TRBV12-4	TRBJ2-1	TGTGCCAGCAGTTTGGGGGGGGAGACTAGCGGGGGCAGTTTCTTC	CASSLGGETSGGSFF
TRBD2	.	TRBV12-3/TRBV12-4	TRBJ2-1	TGTGCCAGCAGTCTCTCGTTCCCGGGACTAGATGCTGAGCAGTTCTTC	CASSLSFPGLDAEQFF
.	many	TRBV6-5	TRBJ1-4	TGTGCCAGCAGTTTCTACACAGGGAACAATGAAAAACTGTTTTTT	CASSFYTGNNEKLFF